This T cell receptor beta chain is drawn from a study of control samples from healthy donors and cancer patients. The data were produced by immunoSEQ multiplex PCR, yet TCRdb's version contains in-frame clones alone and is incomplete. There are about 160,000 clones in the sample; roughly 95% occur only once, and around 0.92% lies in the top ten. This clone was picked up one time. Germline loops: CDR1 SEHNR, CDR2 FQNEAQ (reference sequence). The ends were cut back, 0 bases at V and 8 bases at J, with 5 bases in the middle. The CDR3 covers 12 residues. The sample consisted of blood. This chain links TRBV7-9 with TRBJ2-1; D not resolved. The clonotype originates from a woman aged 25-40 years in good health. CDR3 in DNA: TGTGCCAGCAGCTTAGCCGTAGATGAGCAGTTCTTC. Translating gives CASSLAVDEQFF. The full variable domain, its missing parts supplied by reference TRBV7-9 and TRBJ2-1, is DTGVSQNPRHKITKRGQNVTFRCDPISEHNRLYWYRQTLGQGPEFLTYFQNEAQLEKSRLLSDRFSAERPKGSFSTLEIQRTEQGDSAMYLCASSLAVDEQFFGPGTRLTVL.